The rows below give T cell receptor beta chains drawn from one sample of a study of control samples from healthy donors and cancer patients. Sequencing was performed with immunoSEQ multiplex PCR; in TCRdb, only in-frame clones are kept and a portion is missing. The sample carries roughly 59,000 clones, under 95% recorded once. The source material was PBMCs. These receptors were taken from a man aged 35 to 55 with colorectal cancer. CDR3s leave out the opening cysteine and the closing phenylalanine or tryptophan.

v_gene	j_gene	CDR3aa
TRBV7-9	TRBJ1-5	ASSLRDNQPQH
TRBV30	TRBJ2-7	AWSLSDGGHIYEQY
TRBV25-1	TRBJ2-7	ASSITGTYEQY
TRBV11-2	TRBJ1-1	ASSSLQGARTEAF
TRBV27	TRBJ1-1	ASSFQGGSTEAF
TRBV10-1	TRBJ1-6	ASLRQGQGNYNSPLH
TRBV2	TRBJ1-4	ASSNRDREKEKLF
TRBV19	TRBJ1-4	ASSLPRGDSEKLF
TRBV5-6	TRBJ1-2	ASSLKGTTSYGYT
TRBV5-1	TRBJ2-3	ASSLGSSSSTDTQY
TRBV7-2	TRBJ1-4	ASSYRGRNEKLF
TRBV7-9	TRBJ1-2	ASSPSRPGTGAHYGYT
TRBV5-5	TRBJ2-7	ASSLAGQGAAYEQY
TRBV5-1	TRBJ2-5	ASSLAGMETQY
TRBV19	TRBJ1-2	ASSTPGRASV
TRBV11-2	TRBJ2-5	ASSAAETQY
TRBV4-3	TRBJ2-1	ASSQDRKIANEQF
TRBV12-3/TRBV12-4	TRBJ2-7	ASRTGTAVEQY
TRBV5-4	TRBJ2-3	ASSPRTSGRDTQY